This TCR beta chain was sequenced in a study of identical twins (dated by TCRdb to about 2016). About the investigation overall: To test whether fetal clonotypes persist, this study deep-sequenced TCR alpha and beta repertoires from monozygotic twins, from unrelated adults of various ages, and from cord blood. To rule out contamination, replicate twin experiments were performed at different times with different library preparation protocols. The investigation overall reported the following: In monozygotic twins, recombination models systematically underestimated out-of-frame TCR alpha sharing, but the models matched the sharing seen between unrelated individuals. In beta out-of-frame sequences, excess twin sharing was weaker, because having fewer shared sequences lowered the signal-to-noise ratio. Abundant cord blood beta clonotypes carried fewer insertions; young adult naive repertoires showed a weaker similar trend, while memory repertoires showed none. Compared with coincidental sharing between unrelated individuals, out-of-frame TCR alpha sequences shared between twins showed an excess of sequences with low generation probability. Invariant T cells such as MAIT and iNKT could partly confound zero-insertion analyses, although diverse VJ usage argued against such confounding for most clonotypes. Because the same donors could not be followed over many years, the conclusions relied on cross-sectional statistical analysis.

Library prep was done by 5' RACE. Instrument used: Illumina HiSeq 2000. Template switching added a universal primer binding site, and the final cDNA carried a unique molecular identifier that allowed TCR cDNA molecules to be counted accurately. First-strand cDNA for TCR alpha and beta chains was synthesized from specific primers in the conserved constant-segment region. To control for contamination, every cDNA library carried two barcodes: a SMART-Mk sample barcode plus Illumina barcodes. TruSeq adapter sequences and Illumina sample barcodes were added in two successive PCR steps. TCR alpha and beta cDNA libraries were sequenced on the Illumina HiSeq platform with custom primers. The study's processing was this. Unique molecular identifiers were extracted from raw reads with MiGEC, and CDR3 positions were determined with MiXCR. For each individual, recombination models were inferred using an EM algorithm with the repgenHMM and IGoR tools. Shared clonotypes were analyzed with the tcR package in R, and sharing was normalized by the product of cloneset sizes. To study raw recombination without the effects of thymic and clonal selection, out-of-frame nonproductive sequences were analyzed. The public reads were reanalyzed by TCRdb: fastp trimming at Q25, MiXCR alignment, in-frame beta chains only. Under each unique CDR3 protein, matching rows form one entry showing the most common genes and DNA. V and J calls and clone size were set by TCRdb, not the authors. The table for this sample lists 640,000 or so distinct CDR3 sequences; roughly 6% of them were counted only once. The top ten hold approximately 2% of the sample.

Every donor in the study was a healthy Caucasian. The study also sequenced three unrelated non-twin adults: a male aged 18 to 30, a male aged 50 to 59 and a female aged 50 to 59. Using Miltenyi CD45RO+ enrichment and human naive T-cell isolation kits, memory (CD45RO+) and naive T cells were isolated from PBMC. Notes on this clonotype: It has no known antigen specificity. Per-base qualities were not stored, and no clone one base away is much larger.

V gives up 5 bases and J gives up 5 bases, and the segment between their germline ends measures 16 bases. The CDR3 holds 14 amino acids from the cysteine to the phenylalanine. The DNA shown is the 42-base CDR3, in frame from base 1. This TCR derives from a man between 18 and 29 years old in good health. Recombination connected TRBV12-3 or TRBV12-4 to TRBJ2-7; the D gene is tentatively TRBD1 or TRBD2, each matching 5 bases. What was sequenced was naive T cells sorted from blood. Explained via the paper, the cell subset or site label denotes: cells isolated with a human naive T-cell isolation kit. The CDR3 region: CASSGGPVLNEQYF. The bases are TGTGCCAGCAGTGGGGGACCGGTTCTCAACGAGCAGTACTTC.